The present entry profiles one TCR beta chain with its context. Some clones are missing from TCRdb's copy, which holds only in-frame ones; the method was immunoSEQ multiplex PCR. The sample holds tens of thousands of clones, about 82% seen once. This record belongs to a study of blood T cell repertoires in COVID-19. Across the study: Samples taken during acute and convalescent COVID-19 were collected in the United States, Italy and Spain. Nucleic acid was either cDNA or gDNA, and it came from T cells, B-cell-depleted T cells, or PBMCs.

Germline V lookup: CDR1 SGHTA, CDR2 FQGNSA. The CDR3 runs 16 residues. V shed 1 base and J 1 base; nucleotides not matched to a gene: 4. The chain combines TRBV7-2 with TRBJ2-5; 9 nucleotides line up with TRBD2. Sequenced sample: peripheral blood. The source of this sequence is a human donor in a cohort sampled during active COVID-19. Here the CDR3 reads CASSLGPAGGQETQYF. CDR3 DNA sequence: TGTGCCAGCAGCTTAGGGCCAGCGGGGGGCCAAGAGACCCAGTACTTC.